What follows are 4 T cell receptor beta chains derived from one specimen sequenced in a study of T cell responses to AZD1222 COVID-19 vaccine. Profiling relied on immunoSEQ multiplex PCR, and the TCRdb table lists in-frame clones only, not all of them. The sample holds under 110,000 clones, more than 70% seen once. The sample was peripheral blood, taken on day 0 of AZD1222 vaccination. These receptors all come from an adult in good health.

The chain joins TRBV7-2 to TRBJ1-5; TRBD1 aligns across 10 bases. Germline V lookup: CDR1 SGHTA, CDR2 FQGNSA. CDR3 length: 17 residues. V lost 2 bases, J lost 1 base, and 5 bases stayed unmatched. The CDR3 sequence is CASSLRTGGLSNQPQHF. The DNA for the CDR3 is TGTGCCAGCAGCTTAAGGACAGGGGGTCTGAGCAATCAGCCCCAGCATTTT.

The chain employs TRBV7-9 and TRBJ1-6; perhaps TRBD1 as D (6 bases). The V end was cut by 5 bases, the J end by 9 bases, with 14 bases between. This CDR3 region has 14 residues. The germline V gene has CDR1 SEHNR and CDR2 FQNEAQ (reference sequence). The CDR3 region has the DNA TGTGCCAGCAGCCAAGGGGGTTTCGGTTCACCCCTCCACTTT. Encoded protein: CASSQGGFGSPLHF.

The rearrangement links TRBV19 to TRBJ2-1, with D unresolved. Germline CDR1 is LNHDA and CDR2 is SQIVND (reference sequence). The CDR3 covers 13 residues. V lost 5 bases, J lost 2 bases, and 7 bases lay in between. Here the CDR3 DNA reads TGTGCCAGTAGTTTCCAGGCCTACAATGAGCAGTTCTTC. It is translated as CASSFQAYNEQFF.

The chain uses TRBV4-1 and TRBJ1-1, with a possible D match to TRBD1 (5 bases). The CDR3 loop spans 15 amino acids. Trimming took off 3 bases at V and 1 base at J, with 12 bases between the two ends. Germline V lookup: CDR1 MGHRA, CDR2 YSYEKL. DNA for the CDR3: TGCGCCAGCAGCCATGCGCAGGGAAGGAACACTGAAGCTTTCTTT. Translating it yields CASSHAQGRNTEAFF.